This T cell receptor beta chain was captured by sequencing in a study of cytomegalovirus exposure and HLA in healthy donors (dated by TCRdb to between 2016 and 2019). Regarding the research as a whole: According to an earlier analysis of 550 to 700 of the donors, some 180 million T cells yielded 95 million to 140 million unique TCR beta sequences and around 300 Gb of sequence data. About 300 gigabases of sequencing data and tens of millions of unique TCR sequences were included in an early release covering around 650 HLA-typed donors. Of the 398 genotyped donors, 65% to 90% fell in the genetic ancestry cluster associated with self-reported Caucasian donors. The study aimed to test whether signatures of past pathogen exposure could be identified by cataloging public T cell receptors. The study profiled the T cell repertoires of 500 to 800 subjects by immunosequencing and related them to cytomegalovirus serostatus. A separate validation cohort of 90 to 150 different subjects was used in addition to the roughly 640-subject first cohort. To predict cytomegalovirus infection status, the study combined high-throughput TCR immunosequencing, statistical association of individual TCRs with disease status, and machine learning. In a later analysis, previously published TCR beta repertoires from roughly 710 donors were re-analyzed and high-resolution HLA genotyping was added so that TCR occurrence patterns could be studied. In the later analysis, no new phenotypic data were used to find candidate immune exposures; instead, reliance was placed on TCR beta sequences and their occurrence across donors. To decide whether each TCR beta V gene segment behaved as functional or pseudogenic, an earlier analysis of fewer than 750 of the donors relied on high-throughput TCR beta sequencing. Alongside the repertoire data, information on donor age, sex, ethnicity and CMV serostatus was compiled. A later genetic analysis took genome-wide SNP genotypes for about 55% of the 666 donors and used that subset as a discovery cohort. Every repertoire in the discovery cohort had been generated on one and the same sequencing platform. HLA typing covered class I and class II loci at four-digit resolution. Typing coverage differed by locus: A, B, C, DRB1 and DQB1 were typed in roughly 620-630 donors, DQA1 in 500 to 550, DPA1 in over 600, and DPB1 in 472. Because of strong linkage in the cohort, five DR-DQ haplotypes were treated as single units for association and clustering. Across about 380 genotyped donors of the cohort, an average of roughly 250,000 unique TCR beta nucleotide sequences per donor were sequenced, and 15% to 20% of those sequences were non-productive.

Inclusive of the bounding cysteine and phenylalanine, the CDR3 is 13 residues long. Only the CDR3 DNA stays, 39 bases, in frame from base 1. CDR1 SQVTM and CDR2 ANQGSEA were looked up in the germline V gene. V is trimmed back by 3 bases and J by 8 bases, and the junction contains 8 bases that no gene match accounts for. The library was prepared using the immunoSEQ multiplex PCR assay. The multiplex PCR relied on a mix of 60 forward primers for TCR Vbeta segments and 13 reverse primers for TCR Jbeta segments. The CDR3 region of rearranged TCR beta genes was amplified from genomic DNA by a multiplex PCR assay. Amplified TCR beta libraries were sequenced as 87-base-pair reads on the Illumina HiSeq System. The original pipeline was this. Across the 600 to 700 repertoires, a later analysis counted some 81 million unique TCR beta chains, 9 million to 14 million of which were shared by at least two donors. Raw reads were error-corrected and collapsed into unique sequences by a nearest-neighbor algorithm in which closely related sequences were merged to remove PCR and sequencing errors. Alignment of CDR3 sequences to IMGT reference sequences was used to assign V, D and J gene segments. For a sequence to be retained, a match of at least six nucleotides to both a V gene segment and a J gene segment was required. Rearrangements were classified as productive when the CDR3 lacked stop codons and remained in frame with V and J, and all other rearrangements were classified as non-productive. CDR3 was defined according to IMGT convention as the region running from the second conserved V-encoded cysteine to the conserved J-encoded phenylalanine. In an earlier analysis of around 640 of the donors, sequences lacking an unambiguous match to a single V gene segment were excluded. In an earlier analysis of 587 of the donors, V segments were called functional above 56.7% productive rearrangements and were called segregating when the between-donor standard deviation exceeded 5%. A statistical classification framework was developed to diagnose cytomegalovirus status using the catalog of TCR beta chain sequences. In a later analysis, V and J genes were assigned by comparing TCR nucleotide sequences against IMGT/GENE-DB human TR gene sequences. Using the TCRdist pipeline, a later analysis assigned CDR3 sequences along with most-parsimonious VDJ recombination scenarios. A later analysis defined each TCR beta chain by its CDR3 amino acid sequence plus V-gene family, and excluded reads lacking a unique V-gene family. As a way to deal with suspected cross-contamination and a sequencing artifact, a later analysis dropped roughly 620 nucleotide sequences that were highly shared and had low generation probability. In a later analysis, a clonal expansion index was calculated for each public chain from normalized within-repertoire ranks of inferred template counts. In a later analysis, generation probabilities were computed with a VDJ recombination model fitted to out-of-frame rearrangements, and the resulting probabilities were checked against IGoR. In a later analysis, hypergeometric tests were used to score TCR-TCR, TCR-HLA and TCR-CMV co-occurrence, with a repertoire-size bias correction applied to TCR pairs. False discovery rates were estimated in a later analysis by permuting HLA or CMV assignments 20 times. In a later analysis, co-occurring TCRs were grouped with DBSCAN, and TCRdist sequence similarity was added when clustering was performed within HLA-allele-positive subsets. Repertoires with fewer than 30,000 or more than 120,000 public chains, plus five repertoires with anomalous nucleotide sharing, were excluded from co-occurrence clustering. As stored in TCRdb, this immuneACCESS dataset retains in-frame rearrangements with V and J assigned. A fraction of the clones does not appear; measured against another copy, unresolved V genes explain less than half of the discrepancy, and the remainder lacks a known reason. V, J and clone size derive from that table, while D and trimming were established from the DNA sequence. The sample contains tens of thousands of clones, about 85% of them found a single time. Together, the top ten hold 14% to 15% of the sample.

The cohort was made up of 666 healthy bone marrow donors. At the time of sampling, all cohort members were nominally healthy, though unrecorded immune exposures were likely present. The donor was CMV seropositive and was included in the group of 289 seropositive cohort members. A peripheral blood sample was collected from each donor, and TCR beta sequencing was performed on peripheral blood mononuclear cells. The Qiagen DNeasy Blood Extraction Kit was used to extract genomic DNA from the blood cell samples. A note on this clone: Which antigen it targets is not known. Base qualities are missing; no much larger clone stands one base away.

The full study reports these points: A group of highly shared sequence variants was considered likely to be a technical artifact of the sequencing pipeline. Sequencing depth was assumed to be roughly uniform across donors in the presence/absence analyses, though that assumption may not hold. At a false discovery rate of 0.05, a later analysis linked some 17,000 TCR beta sequences to specific HLA alleles. When HLA alleles, especially DR and DQ, strongly co-occurred, attributing TCR associations to individual alleles was difficult. According to a later analysis, most CMV-associated TCR beta chains appeared to be HLA-restricted, and the HLA associations seemed to be driven largely by CMV exposure. In vitro tests confirmed that three of the cytomegalovirus-associated TCR beta chains recognize cytomegalovirus antigens. Because counts were too low, seventeen rarely observed V segments, including chromosome 9 orphons, were excluded from the earlier analysis of around 590 of the donors. It was suggested by the authors that the approach could potentially be generalized to other disease states and immunological phenotypes. A later genetic analysis reported fewer N-insertions in productive TCRs among donors in an Asian-associated ancestry cluster than the roughly 720-donor mean. Only TCR beta chains were sequenced in this cohort, and the absence of alpha or paired-chain data limited detectable features. Across donors, most TCR sequences were observed very rarely, whereas some public TCRs were present in many individuals. In a later analysis, TCR association rates were found to vary across HLA loci, with the most associated TCRs seen for DRB1 alleles and the fewest for HLA-C alleles. Correlated functional status among segregating V segments might be attributable to linkage disequilibrium, but an unknown experimental factor could not be ruled out. A later genetic analysis associated a missense DCLRE1C variant with V-gene and J-gene trimming of TCR beta chains, and an independent cohort replicated the association. The only immune exposure information available for the cohort was CMV serostatus. Broadly in line with IMGT annotations, most TCR beta V segments showed up in productive rearrangements about 87% or about 30% of the time in an earlier analysis of 587 of the donors. In a later analysis, several top co-occurrence clusters were reported to appear linked to parvovirus B19, influenza, CMV and Epstein-Barr virus. A further reported finding was that TCR beta sequences accurately predicted the HLA-A and HLA-B alleles for most subjects in the first cohort. The study gave a list of some 150 TCR beta chains associated with cytomegalovirus. HLA typing was unavailable for some donors at each locus, so association tests used only the typed subset. In a later analysis, HLA-associated TCR beta chains showed more clonal expansion and lower generation probabilities than non-associated chains that were equally common. In both the original and validation cohorts, the classifier was reported to diagnose cytomegalovirus status with high specificity and sensitivity. Some IMGT-functional V segments, including TRBV6-2 and TRBV6-3, could not be told apart with the 87-base-pair reads, so those segments were excluded.

Sequenced: PBMCs. The receptor was derived from a woman aged 35 to 49 in good health and CMV-seropositive. The chain joins TRBV29-1 to TRBJ1-1; the central 8 bases match TRBD1. The bases read TGCAGCGTTGAGAGGGCTTGGGACAGGGAAGCTTTCTTT. Its amino acids are CSVERAWDREAFF.